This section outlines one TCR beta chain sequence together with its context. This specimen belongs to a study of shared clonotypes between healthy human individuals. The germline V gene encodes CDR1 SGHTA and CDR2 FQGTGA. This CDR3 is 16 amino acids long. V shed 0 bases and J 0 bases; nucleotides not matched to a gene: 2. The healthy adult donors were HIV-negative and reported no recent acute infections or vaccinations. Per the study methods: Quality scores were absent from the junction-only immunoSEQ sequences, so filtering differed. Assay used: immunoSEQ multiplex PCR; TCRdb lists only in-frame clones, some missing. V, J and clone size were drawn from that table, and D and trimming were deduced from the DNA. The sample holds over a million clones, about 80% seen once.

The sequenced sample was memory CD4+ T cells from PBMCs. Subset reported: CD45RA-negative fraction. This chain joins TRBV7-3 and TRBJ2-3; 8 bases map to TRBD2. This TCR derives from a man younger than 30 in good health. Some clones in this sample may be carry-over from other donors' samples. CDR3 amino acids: CASSLTPSGSTDTQYF. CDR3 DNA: TGTGCCAGCAGCTTAACTCCTAGCGGGAGCACAGATACGCAGTATTTT.